One and the same sample provided the 29 T cell receptor beta chains below, sequenced in a study of tumor and adjacent non-tumor tissue in lung cancer. RNA was extracted from bulk tissue without any cell sorting. Three rounds of nested PCR, following a modified ARM-PCR protocol, produced the TCRbeta library. TCRdb re-called the multiplex PCR reads through MiXCR, storing one row per CDR3 protein. The sample records about 200,000 distinct CDR3 sequences, 70% to 75% being singletons. The sequenced material came from lung tumor tissue. All receptors derive from a man aged 60 to 75 with non-small cell lung cancer.

Worth noting for this clonotype: At one end, the junction sequence differs from germline, possibly due to a read error. The rearrangement links TRBV6-1 to TRBJ2-5, with D possibly being TRBD1 or TRBD2 (6 bases each). CDR3 length: 13 amino acids. Germline values: CDR1 MNHNS, CDR2 SASEGT. The chain's CDR3 is CASSWGAVETQYF. The CDR3 region has the DNA TGTGCCAGCAGTTGGGGGGCCGTAGAGACCCAGTATTTC.

As to this clonotype: Mismatch with germline at one junction end may stem from a read error. The chain carries TRBV6-1 and TRBJ2-5; the D is unclear. The CDR3 consists of 8 residues. Germline V gene lookup returns CDR1 MNHNS and CDR2 SASEGT. This CDR3 reads CASSVSNF. CDR3 nucleotide sequence: TGTGCCAGCAGCGTTTCCAACTTC.

This clonotype was seen at least ten times. The chain has TRBV12-3 or TRBV12-4 and TRBJ2-1, with TRBD2 identical over 9 bases. The CDR3 has 13 residues. The V and J ends lost 7 bases and 10 bases, in that order; junction bases with no gene match: 8. CDR3 bases: TGTGCCAGCATTCGCGGGGGGGCAAGGGAGCAGTTCTTC. Protein product: CASIRGGAREQFF.

Worth noting for this clonotype: This may stem from a read error, because a much larger clone lies one nucleotide away. It is likely a read error, because the conserved phenylalanine at the end of the CDR3 is missing. The chain is built from TRBV12-3 or TRBV12-4 and TRBJ2-2; perhaps TRBD2 as D (5 bases). Deletions cut 7 bases from V and 1 base from J, with 13 bases between. This CDR3 spans 15 amino acids. CDR3 region: CASTRGEMNTGELFY. CDR3 bases: TGTGCCAGCACTCGGGGAGAAATGAACACCGGGGAGCTGTTTTAT.

The chain joins TRBV4-2 to TRBJ1-2, with 10 bases matching TRBD1. Losses at the gene ends were 6 bases for V and 3 bases for J; bases not matched to a gene: 4. CDR1 LGHNA and CDR2 YNFKEQ come from the germline V gene. The CDR3 is 14 residues long. CDR3: CASRDRGVDYGYTF. The DNA for the CDR3 is TGTGCCAGCAGGGACAGGGGGGTGGACTATGGCTACACCTTC.

This clonotype was detected ten times or more. This sequence joins TRBV20-1 and TRBJ2-4; 7 bases map to TRBD2. Trimming removed 6 bases from V and 5 bases from J; junction bases left unmatched: 10. Germline loops: CDR1 DFQATT, CDR2 SNEGSKA (reference sequence). This CDR3 region has 14 residues. CDR3 amino acids: CSALNLAGENIQYF. The CDR3 nucleotides are TGCAGTGCGCTGAACCTGGCGGGGGAAAACATTCAGTACTTC.

Comments on this clonotype: A much larger clone differs from this one at a single base, so this may be a read error. CDR3 sequence reads: CSVSDRYDEQFF. The DNA of the CDR3 is TGCAGCGTTTCAGACAGATACGATGAGCAGTTCTTC. The rearrangement links TRBV29-1 to TRBJ2-1; D possibly corresponds to TRBD1 (5 bases). Germline V CDR1 and CDR2: SQVTM, ANQGSEA. The CDR3 covers 12 residues. V was pared by 5 bases and J by 8 bases, with 13 bases between.

As to this clonotype: A read error may be the cause here, since a much bigger clone is one base away. This rearrangement joins TRBV20-1 to TRBJ1-5; 7 bases agree with TRBD1. Germline-derived CDR1 and CDR2 are DFQATT and SNEGSKA (reference sequence). This CDR3 is 16 amino acids long. The V segment lost 3 bases and the J segment 0 bases; nucleotides outside the gene matches: 8. The CDR3 nucleotides read TGCAGTGCTAGTCGGCAGGGGGTGCGTAGCAATCAGCCCCAGCATTTT. Translation gives CSASRQGVRSNQPQHF.

This rearrangement joins TRBV9 to TRBJ2-1; the D gene is possibly TRBD1 (6 bases). From germline, CDR1 is SGDLS and CDR2 YYNGEE. The CDR3 is 14 residues long. V gave up 4 bases and J gave up 7 bases, with 15 bases separating them. This CDR3 reads CASSSRDNMNEQFF. As DNA, the CDR3 is TGTGCCAGCAGCAGCCGGGACAACATGAATGAGCAGTTCTTC.

About this clonotype itself: One junction end does not reproduce the germline sequence, and a read error may be involved. CDR3 sequence: CASGLRSRDFAFF. CDR3 in DNA: TGTGCCAGCGGCTTGCGCAGCAGGGATTTCGCTTTCTTT. V usage is TRBV11-2 and J usage is TRBJ1-1, with D possibly TRBD1 on 5 matching bases. The germline gives CDR1 SGHAT, CDR2 FQNNGV. CDR3 length: 13 residues.

Of note for this clonotype: This may come from a read error, since a much larger clone is one base off. V and J are TRBV20-1 and TRBJ2-3, with 8 positions matching TRBD2. V shed 3 bases and J 2 bases; nucleotides not matched to a gene: 7. This CDR3 has 15 residues. In germline, CDR1 is DFQATT, CDR2 SNEGSKA (reference sequence). The CDR3 nucleotides read TGCAGTGCTAGTGATACTAGCGGAAACACAGATACGCAGTATTTT. Its translation is CSASDTSGNTDTQYF.

Details on this clonotype: A single base separates this from a much larger clone, so it may be a read error. This sequence joins TRBV29-1 and TRBJ2-3, with a possible D match to TRBD2 (6 bases). V gave up 7 bases and J gave up 1 base, with 9 bases separating them. The CDR3 length is 12 residues. Per the germline V gene, CDR1 is SQVTM and CDR2 is ANQGSEA. CDR3 DNA sequence: TGCAGCGGGGAGGTTGGCACAGATACGCAGTATTTT. This sequence encodes CSGEVGTDTQYF.

Concerning this clonotype: One end of the junction fails to match germline, which may point to a read error. The chain carries TRBV6-1 and TRBJ1-5; 10 bases fit TRBD1. The CDR3 sequence is 14 residues long. In germline, CDR1 is MNHNS, CDR2 SASEGT. The CDR3 is CVGRDRGSNQHQHF. The CDR3 DNA follows: TGTGTCGGCAGGGACAGGGGTAGCAATCAGCACCAGCATTTT.

This clonotype was recorded a few times. The chain has TRBV6-2 or TRBV6-3 and TRBJ2-7; D not resolved. The V end lost 7 bases, the J end lost 0 bases, and 10 bases lay between the germline ends. Germline V lookup: CDR1 MNHEY, CDR2 SVGEGT. This CDR3 spans 13 amino acids. Written as DNA, the CDR3 is TGTGCCAGCAACCGACTGAACTCCTACGAGCAGTACTTC. Translated: CASNRLNSYEQYF.

Concerning this clonotype: Germline is not matched at one junction end, which may reflect a read error. The V call is TRBV20-1, the J call TRBJ2-5; 10 nucleotides agree with TRBD2. Germline loops: CDR1 DFQATT, CDR2 SNEGSKA (reference sequence). This CDR3 spans 17 amino acids. CDR3 residues: CSVRVTSGRGCVETQYF. The CDR3 bases are TGCAGTGTTAGAGTAACCAGCGGGAGGGGTTGTGTGGAGACCCAGTACTTC.

This clonotype was seen a handful of times. It may be a read error: a sequence one base away is much more abundant. The V and J genes are TRBV11-3 and TRBJ1-2; no reliable D call. Germline CDR1 is SGHNT and CDR2 is YENEEA. This CDR3 has 12 residues. The CDR3 nucleotides read TGTGCCACCAGCTTTCAGGACTATGGCTACACCTTC. Protein sequence: CATSFQDYGYTF. Filled out from reference TRBV11-3 and TRBJ1-2, the complete variable domain reads EAGVVQSPRYKIIEKKQPVAFWCNPISGHNTLYWYLQNLGQGPELLIRYENEEAVDDSQLPKDRFSAERLKGVDSTLKIQPAELGDSAVYLCATSFQDYGYTFGSGTRLTVV.

There are a few counts of this clonotype. A read error is possible here, since a much larger clone lies one base away. The rearrangement uses TRBV29-1 and TRBJ2-3, with TRBD2 matching 7 bases. The CDR3 covers 12 residues. CDR1 and CDR2 (germline): SQVTM, ANQGSEA. The CDR3, as DNA: TGCAGCATTGAAGATTCCGGGGGGACGCAGTATTTT. Amino acid sequence: CSIEDSGGTQYF.

Only one count was recorded for this clonotype. The chain employs TRBV28 and TRBJ2-5; tentative D call: TRBD1 (6 bases). The V gene's germline CDR1 is MDHEN and CDR2 SYDVKM. The V and J ends lost 5 bases and 11 bases respectively, with 21 bases between them. The CDR3 is 14 amino acids. The CDR3 region is CASSLGGQLGSQYF. CDR3 DNA sequence: TGTGCCAGCAGTCTTGGGGGACAACTTGGGAGTCAGTACTTC.

The chain is built from TRBV28 and TRBJ1-5; a weak D match, TRBD1 (6 bases). The V gene lost 6 bases and the J gene lost 3 bases, with 15 bases spanning the gap. CDR1 MDHEN and CDR2 SYDVKM come from the germline V gene. The CDR3 spans 15 residues. The CDR3: CASRTQGLYNQPQHF. The CDR3 bases are TGTGCCAGCAGAACACAGGGATTGTACAATCAGCCCCAGCATTTT.

This clonotype was counted only a few times. Possible read error: a much larger clone is one base away. The DNA of the CDR3 is TGCAGTGCTAGAGGGGCAGACTACCAGGAGCAGTACTTC. Its protein is CSARGADYQEQYF. The chain uses TRBV20-1 and TRBJ2-7; D may be TRBD2 (5 bases). V was shortened by 1 base and J by 7 bases, with 14 bases between the two germline ends. Germline loops: CDR1 DFQATT, CDR2 SNEGSKA (reference sequence). CDR3 length equals 13 residues.

As concerns this clonotype: This may be a read error: a much more frequent sequence differs by one nucleotide. The rearrangement links TRBV4-2 to TRBJ2-7; 10 bases match TRBD2. This CDR3 spans 16 amino acids. The J segment lost 8 bases and the V segment lost 2 bases, leaving 12 bases of the junction unmatched. Germline CDR1 is LGHNA and CDR2 is YNFKEQ. The CDR3 DNA reads as TGTGCCAGCAGCCAATCAGGTGGCCTAGCGGGGGATAAGCAGTACTTC. Amino acid sequence: CASSQSGGLAGDKQYF.

Details on this clonotype: A read error may be the cause here, since a much bigger clone is one base away. The chain is built from TRBV20-1 and TRBJ1-2; 8 nucleotides align to TRBD1. Per germline, CDR1 DFQATT and CDR2 SNEGSKA (reference sequence). This CDR3 is 15 amino acids long. The junction had 8 bases not matched to a gene; V was cut back by 0 bases and J by 5 bases. The CDR3 loop is CSARDLQGVGYGYTF. CDR3 nucleotide sequence: TGCAGTGCTAGAGATCTACAGGGGGTAGGGTATGGCTACACCTTC.

Many counts were recorded for this clonotype. The chain uses TRBV4-3 and TRBJ1-5, with D unresolved. V was trimmed by 0 bases and J by 11 bases, leaving 14 bases between them. The germline V gene encodes CDR1 LGHNA and CDR2 YSLEER. The CDR3 contains 14 residues. CDR3 nucleotides: TGCGCCAGCAGCCAAGAATGGGGTCCCTCGTCCCAGCATTTT. Its protein product is CASSQEWGPSSQHF.

Note on this clonotype: This CDR3 fails to terminate in the conserved phenylalanine or tryptophan, so it likely reflects a read error. It is unclear where the CDR3 begins or ends on the DNA, so no DNA is shown, and the CDR3 is as TCRdb lists it. The chain carries TRBV20-1 and TRBJ2-3; whether TRBD2, the table's D call, matches the DNA was not checked. The CDR3 has 10 residues if both end residues are counted. Germline assignment: CDR1 DFQATT and CDR2 SNEGSKA (reference sequence). The CDR3 loop is CITRAGGPGL.

Worth noting for this clonotype: Sequence at one end of the junction differs from germline and may be a read error. V usage is TRBV4-3 and J usage is TRBJ2-3; tentatively, D is TRBD2 (5 bases). Germline CDR1 and CDR2: LGHNA and YSLEER. This CDR3 region has 16 residues. The CDR3 DNA reads as TGCGCCTGCAGCCAAGATAGCGTGGGAGTCCAAGATACGCAGTATTTT. Translation gives CACSQDSVGVQDTQYF.

The J gene is TRBJ2-7, the V gene TRBV7-8, with TRBD2 identical over 9 bases. CDR3 length: 15 residues. Germline CDR1 is SGHVS and CDR2 is FQNEAQ. The V and J ends lost 0 bases and 3 bases, in that order; junction bases with no gene match: 3. This CDR3 is CASSLATTSGYEQYV. CDR3 sequence (DNA): TGTGCCAGCAGCTTAGCGACGACTAGCGGCTACGAGCAGTACGTC.

This rearrangement joins TRBV11-2 to TRBJ2-7, with 7 bases matching TRBD1. V dropped 8 bases and J dropped 2; count of bases not matched to a gene: 12. Germline loops: CDR1 SGHAT, CDR2 FQNNGV. This CDR3 spans 15 amino acids. As DNA, the CDR3 is TGTGCCAGCTTCTTAGAAACAGGGGTAGCCTACGAGCAGTACTTC. Residues: CASFLETGVAYEQYF. The entire variable domain, with the rest obtained from reference TRBV11-2 and TRBJ2-7, is as follows: EAGVAQSPRYKIIEKRQSVAFWCNPISGHATLYWYQQILGQGPKLLIQFQNNGVVDDSQLPKDRFSAERLKGVDSTLKIQPAKLEDSAVYLCASFLETGVAYEQYFGPGTRLTVT.

This clonotype has a count of ten or more. At one boundary the junction diverges from the germline segment, which might be a read error. CDR3 sequence (DNA): TGTGCCGGCAGTTACGCAAGTCTCGATGAGCAGTTCTTC. Its protein product is CAGSYASLDEQFF. The genes are TRBV6-6 and TRBJ2-1; the D is unclear. CDR1 and CDR2 from the germline V gene are MNHNY and SVGAGI (reference sequence). The CDR3 spans 13 residues.

As for this clonotype: The junction does not match germline at one end; this may be a read error. The chain carries TRBV28 and TRBJ2-7; 13 nucleotides align to TRBD2. This CDR3 has 17 amino acids. The germline V gene has CDR1 MDHEN and CDR2 SYDVKM. Here the CDR3 reads CASSLFGTSGTLYEQYF. In DNA, the CDR3 is TGTGCCAGCAGTTTATTTGGGACTAGCGGGACACTCTACGAACAGTACTTC.